This TCR beta chain derives from a study of human T cells and chemical hapten exposure. Study at large: Weekly administration of diphenylcyclopropenone to the scalp of patients continued throughout the approximately 24-week study.

A single record per CDR3 protein comes from TCRdb applying MiXCR to the RACE reads. The data contain about 270,000 distinct CDR3 sequences, over 7.5% of them singletons. This clonotype was seen a few times. What it binds is not known. The length of the CDR3 is 13 residues. Germline CDR1 reads MNHEY; CDR2 reads SVGAGI. V was shortened by 6 bases and J by 7 bases, with 12 bases between the two germline ends. Time point in this sample: pre-sensitization, week 0. Treatment reported: therapeutic diphenylcyclopropenone sensitization with weekly scalp DPC. Donors, patients with alopecia ranging from 18 to 70 years old and judged suitable for DPC, provided samples. Study-level findings and limits: Among TCRs, those above 1 in 1000 frequency were unaffected by DPC sensitization.

The rearrangement joins TRBV6-5 to TRBJ1-4; no definite D call. The sample in question was whole blood, obtained in connection with sensitization to the hapten diphenylcyclopropenone (DPC). The sequence came from a man aged 18 to 30 with alopecia areata. Some clones in this sample may be carry-over from other donors' samples. In DNA form, the CDR3 reads TGTGCCAGCAGCTACGGGTGGAGTGAAAAACTGTTTTTT. This codes for CASSYGWSEKLFF.